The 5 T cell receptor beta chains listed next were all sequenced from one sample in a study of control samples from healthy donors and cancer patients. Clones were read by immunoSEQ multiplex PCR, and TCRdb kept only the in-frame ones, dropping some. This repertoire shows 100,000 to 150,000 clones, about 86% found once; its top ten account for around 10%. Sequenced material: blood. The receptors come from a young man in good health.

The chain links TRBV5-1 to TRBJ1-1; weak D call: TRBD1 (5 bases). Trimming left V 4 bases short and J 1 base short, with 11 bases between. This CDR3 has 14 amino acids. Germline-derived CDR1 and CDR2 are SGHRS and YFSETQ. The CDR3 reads CASSPLGENTEAFF. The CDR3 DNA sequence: TGCGCCAGCAGCCCTTTGGGGGAGAACACTGAAGCTTTCTTT. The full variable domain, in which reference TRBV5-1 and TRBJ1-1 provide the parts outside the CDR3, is KAGVTQTPRYLIKTRGQQVTLSCSPISGHRSVSWYQQTPGQGLQFLFEYFSETQRNKGNFPGRFSGRQFSNSRSEMNVSTLELGDSALYLCASSPLGENTEAFFGQGTRLTVV.

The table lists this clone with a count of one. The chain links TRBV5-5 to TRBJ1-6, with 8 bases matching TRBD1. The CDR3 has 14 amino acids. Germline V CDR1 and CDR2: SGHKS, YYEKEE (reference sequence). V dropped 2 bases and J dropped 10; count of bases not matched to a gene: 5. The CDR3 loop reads CASSLARGRSPLHF. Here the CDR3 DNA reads TGTGCCAGCAGCTTAGCCAGGGGGCGGTCACCCCTCCACTTT.

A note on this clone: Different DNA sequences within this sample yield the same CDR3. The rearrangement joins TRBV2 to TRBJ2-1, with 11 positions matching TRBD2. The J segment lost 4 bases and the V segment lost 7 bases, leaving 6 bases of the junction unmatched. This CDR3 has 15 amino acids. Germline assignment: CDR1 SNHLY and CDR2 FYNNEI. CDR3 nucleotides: TGTGCCAGCACCCTACTAGCGGGGGCTTACAATGAGCAGTTCTTC. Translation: CASTLLAGAYNEQFF.

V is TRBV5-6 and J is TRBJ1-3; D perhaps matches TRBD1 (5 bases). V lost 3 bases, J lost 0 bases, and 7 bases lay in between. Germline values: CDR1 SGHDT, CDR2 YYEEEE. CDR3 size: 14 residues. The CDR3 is CASSSTASGNTIYF. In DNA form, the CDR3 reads TGTGCCAGCAGCTCGACAGCCTCTGGAAACACCATATATTTT.

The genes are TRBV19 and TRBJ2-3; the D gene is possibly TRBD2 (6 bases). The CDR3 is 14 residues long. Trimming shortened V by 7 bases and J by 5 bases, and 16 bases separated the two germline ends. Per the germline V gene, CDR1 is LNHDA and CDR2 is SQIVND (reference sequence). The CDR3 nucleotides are TGTGCCAGTAACATCGGGGGAGCCAAAGATACGCAGTATTTT. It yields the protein CASNIGGAKDTQYF.